Following are 2 T cell receptor beta chains from one sample sequenced in a study of blood T cell repertoires in COVID-19. Profiled with immunoSEQ multiplex PCR; TCRdb holds only in-frame clones, not every one. The profile shows 130,000 to 150,000 clones, around 83% of them singletons. Sequencing used peripheral blood. The receptor source for this set is a man aged 55 to 70 with active or convalescent COVID-19.

This rearrangement joins TRBV5-3 to TRBJ2-1, with TRBD2 matching 7 bases. TRBV5-3 is assigned to the ORF class and has an uncertain function. Germline trimming cut 4 bases from V and 6 bases from J; bases unmatched to any gene: 10. The CDR3 loop spans 15 amino acids. The CDR3 sequence: CARSPERESCNEQFF. The CDR3 nucleotides are TGTGCCAGAAGCCCGGAGCGGGAATCTTGCAATGAGCAGTTCTTC.

This CDR3 reads CASRQGASNQPQHF. The CDR3 DNA is TGTGCCAGCAGACAGGGCGCAAGCAATCAGCCCCAGCATTTT. The chain uses TRBV2 and TRBJ1-5; D is possibly TRBD1 (6 bases). The CDR3 consists of 14 residues. Germline V gives CDR1 SNHLY, CDR2 FYNNEI. V lost 6 bases, J lost 1 base, and 10 bases lay in between. The complete variable domain, with remaining parts taken from reference TRBV2 and TRBJ1-5, reads EPEVTQTPSHQVTQMGQEVILRCVPISNHLYFYWYRQILGQKVEFLVSFYNNEISEKSEIFDDQFSVERPDGSNFTLKIRSTKLEDSAMYFCASRQGASNQPQHFGDGTRLSIL.